This T cell receptor beta chain was recovered during a study of OX40 agonist ivuxolimab in advanced cancers. Overall study context: Partial responses occurred in Three dose-escalation patients, one with hepatocellular carcinoma and two with cutaneous melanoma.

On this clone itself: No antigen is known for it.

The CDR3 length is 16 residues. Germline V gene sequence: CDR1 KGHSH, CDR2 LQKENI. V was cut by 3 bases and J by 4 bases, with 18 bases left in between. Sequencing used immunoSEQ multiplex PCR; TCRdb keeps in-frame clones, though not all of them. The table records 45,000 to 55,000 clones, more than 70% of them present only once. Study outcomes and limitations: Some nonresponders additionally presented with little normalized T-cell clonal expansion.

Patients had blood sampled at baseline and again on cycle 4 day 1 and cycle 7 day 1. The sequence was obtained from an adult with an advanced solid tumor such as melanoma, head and neck, liver or kidney cancer. The source was CD4+ or CD8+ T cells sorted from blood, collected in a trial of the OX40 agonist ivuxolimab. This sequence joins TRBV18 and TRBJ1-2; D is unresolved. CDR3 nucleotides: TGTGCCAGCTCACCTTCCCCACTATATGGGTTCTATGGCTACACCTTC. This translates into CASSPSPLYGFYGYTF.